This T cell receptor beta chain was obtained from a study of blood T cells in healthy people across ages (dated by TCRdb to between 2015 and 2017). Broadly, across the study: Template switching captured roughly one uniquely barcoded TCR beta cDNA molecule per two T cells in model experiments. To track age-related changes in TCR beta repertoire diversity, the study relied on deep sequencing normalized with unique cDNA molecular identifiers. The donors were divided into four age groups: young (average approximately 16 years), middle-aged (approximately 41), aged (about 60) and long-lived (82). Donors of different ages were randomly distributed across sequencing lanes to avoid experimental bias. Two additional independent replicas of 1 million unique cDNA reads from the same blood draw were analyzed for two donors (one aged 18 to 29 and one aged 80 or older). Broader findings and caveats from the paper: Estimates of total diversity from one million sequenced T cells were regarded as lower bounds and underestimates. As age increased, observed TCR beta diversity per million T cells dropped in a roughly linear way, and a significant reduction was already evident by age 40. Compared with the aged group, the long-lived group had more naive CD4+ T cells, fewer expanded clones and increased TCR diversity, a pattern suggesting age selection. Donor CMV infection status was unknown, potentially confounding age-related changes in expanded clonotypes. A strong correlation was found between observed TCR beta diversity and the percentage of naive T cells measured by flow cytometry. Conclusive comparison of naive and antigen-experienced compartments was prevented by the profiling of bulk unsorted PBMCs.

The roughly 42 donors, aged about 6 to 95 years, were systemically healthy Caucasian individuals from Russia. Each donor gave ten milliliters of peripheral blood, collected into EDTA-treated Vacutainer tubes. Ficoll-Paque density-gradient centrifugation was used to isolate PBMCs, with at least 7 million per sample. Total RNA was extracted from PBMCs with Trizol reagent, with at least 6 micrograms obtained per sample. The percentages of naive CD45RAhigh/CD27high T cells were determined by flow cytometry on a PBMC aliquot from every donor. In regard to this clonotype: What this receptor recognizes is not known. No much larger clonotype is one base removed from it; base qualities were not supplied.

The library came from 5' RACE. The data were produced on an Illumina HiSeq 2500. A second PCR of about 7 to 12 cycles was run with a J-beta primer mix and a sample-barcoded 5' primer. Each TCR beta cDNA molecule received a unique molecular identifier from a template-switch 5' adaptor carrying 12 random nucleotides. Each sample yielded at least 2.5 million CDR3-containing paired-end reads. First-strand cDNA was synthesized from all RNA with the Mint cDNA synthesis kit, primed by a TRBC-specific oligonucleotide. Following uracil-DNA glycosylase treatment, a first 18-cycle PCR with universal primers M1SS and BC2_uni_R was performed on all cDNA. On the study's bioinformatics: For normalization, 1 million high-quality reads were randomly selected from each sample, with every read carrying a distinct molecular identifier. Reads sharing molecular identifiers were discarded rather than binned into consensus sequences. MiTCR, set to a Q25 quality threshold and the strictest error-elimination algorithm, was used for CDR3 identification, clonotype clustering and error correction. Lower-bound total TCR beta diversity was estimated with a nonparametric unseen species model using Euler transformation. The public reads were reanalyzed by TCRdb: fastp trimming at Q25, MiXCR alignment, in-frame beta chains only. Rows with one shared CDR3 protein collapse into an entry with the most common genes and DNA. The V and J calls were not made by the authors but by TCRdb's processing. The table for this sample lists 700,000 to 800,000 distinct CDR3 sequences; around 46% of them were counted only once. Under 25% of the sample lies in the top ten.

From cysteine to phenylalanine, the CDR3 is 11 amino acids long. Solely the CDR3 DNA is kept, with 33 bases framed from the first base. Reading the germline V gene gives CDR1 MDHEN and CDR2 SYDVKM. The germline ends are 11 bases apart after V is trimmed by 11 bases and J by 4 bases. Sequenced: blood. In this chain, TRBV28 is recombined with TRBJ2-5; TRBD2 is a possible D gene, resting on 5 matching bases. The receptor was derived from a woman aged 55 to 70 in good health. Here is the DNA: TGTGCCCGCATACGGGGAGAGACCCAGTACTTC. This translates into CARIRGETQYF.